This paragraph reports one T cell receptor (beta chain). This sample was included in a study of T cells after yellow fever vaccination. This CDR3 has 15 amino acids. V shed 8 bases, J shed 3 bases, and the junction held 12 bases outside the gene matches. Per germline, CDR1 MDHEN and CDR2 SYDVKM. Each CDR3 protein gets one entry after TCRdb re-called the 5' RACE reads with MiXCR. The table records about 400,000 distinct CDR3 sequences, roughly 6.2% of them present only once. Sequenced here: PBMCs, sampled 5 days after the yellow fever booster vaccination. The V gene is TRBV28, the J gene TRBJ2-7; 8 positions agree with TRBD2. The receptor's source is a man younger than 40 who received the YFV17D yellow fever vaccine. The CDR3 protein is CASVGAGESVYEQYF. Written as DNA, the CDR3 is TGTGCCAGCGTGGGAGCGGGAGAGTCGGTCTACGAGCAGTACTTC.